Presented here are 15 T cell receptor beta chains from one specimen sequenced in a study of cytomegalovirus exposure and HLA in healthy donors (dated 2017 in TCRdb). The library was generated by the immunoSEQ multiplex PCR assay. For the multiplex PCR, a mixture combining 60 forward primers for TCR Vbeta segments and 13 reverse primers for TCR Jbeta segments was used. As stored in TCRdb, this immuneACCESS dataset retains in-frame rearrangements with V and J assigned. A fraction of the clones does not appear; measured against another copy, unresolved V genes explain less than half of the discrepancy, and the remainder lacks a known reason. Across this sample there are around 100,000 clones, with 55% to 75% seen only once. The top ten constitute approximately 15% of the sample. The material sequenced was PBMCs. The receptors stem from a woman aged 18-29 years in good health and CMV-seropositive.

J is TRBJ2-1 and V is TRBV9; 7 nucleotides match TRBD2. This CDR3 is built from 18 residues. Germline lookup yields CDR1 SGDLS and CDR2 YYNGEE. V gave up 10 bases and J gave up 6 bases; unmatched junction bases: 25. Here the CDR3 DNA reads TGTGCCCGAATACATGGGGGAGGGCCCGGGGAAGTGAGCAATGAGCAGTTCTTC. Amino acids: CARIHGGGPGEVSNEQFF.

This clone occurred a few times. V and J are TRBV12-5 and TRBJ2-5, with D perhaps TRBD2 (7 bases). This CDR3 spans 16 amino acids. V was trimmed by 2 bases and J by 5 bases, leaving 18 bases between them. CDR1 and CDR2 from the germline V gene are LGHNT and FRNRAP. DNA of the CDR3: TGTGCTAGTGGTTTGAGACCGGGGGGCCGGGGGGAGACCCAGTACTTC. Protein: CASGLRPGGRGETQYF.

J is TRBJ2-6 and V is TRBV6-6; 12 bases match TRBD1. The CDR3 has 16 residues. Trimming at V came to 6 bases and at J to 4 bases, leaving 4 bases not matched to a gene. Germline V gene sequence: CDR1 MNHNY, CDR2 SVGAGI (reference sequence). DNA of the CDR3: TGTGCCAGCAGGGGACAGGGGGCGCTCGGGGCCAACGTCCTGACTTTC. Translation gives CASRGQGALGANVLTF.

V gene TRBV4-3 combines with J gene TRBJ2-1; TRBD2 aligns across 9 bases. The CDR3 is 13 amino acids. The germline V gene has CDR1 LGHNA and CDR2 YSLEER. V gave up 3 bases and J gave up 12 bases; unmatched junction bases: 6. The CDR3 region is CASSQGLAPTQFF. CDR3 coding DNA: TGCGCCAGCAGCCAGGGACTAGCTCCTACGCAGTTCTTC.

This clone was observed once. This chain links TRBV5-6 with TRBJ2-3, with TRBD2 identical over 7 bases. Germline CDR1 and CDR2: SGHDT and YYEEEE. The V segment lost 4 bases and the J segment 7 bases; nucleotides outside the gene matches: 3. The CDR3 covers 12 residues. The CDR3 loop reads CASSLTSNTQYF. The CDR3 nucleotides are TGTGCCAGCAGCCTGACTAGCAATACGCAGTATTTT.

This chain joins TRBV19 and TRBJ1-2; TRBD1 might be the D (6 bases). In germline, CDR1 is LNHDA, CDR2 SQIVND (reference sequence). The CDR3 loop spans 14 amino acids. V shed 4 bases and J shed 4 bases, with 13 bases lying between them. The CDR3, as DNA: TGTGCCAGTAGTAGGGCAGGGGATTTCTATGGCTACACCTTC. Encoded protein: CASSRAGDFYGYTF.

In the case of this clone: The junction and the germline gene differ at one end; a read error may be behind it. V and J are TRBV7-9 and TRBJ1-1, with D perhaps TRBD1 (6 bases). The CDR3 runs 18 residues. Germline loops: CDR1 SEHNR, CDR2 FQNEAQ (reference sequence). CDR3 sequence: CSSSDPRGRGLMNTEAFF. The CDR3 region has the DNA TGTTCCAGCAGCGATCCTAGAGGTAGGGGGTTAATGAACACTGAAGCTTTCTTT.

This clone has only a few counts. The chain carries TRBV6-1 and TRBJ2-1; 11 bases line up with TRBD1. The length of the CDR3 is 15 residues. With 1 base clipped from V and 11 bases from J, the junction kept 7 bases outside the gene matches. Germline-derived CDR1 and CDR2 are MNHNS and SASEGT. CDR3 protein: CASSEGTGGDLKQFF. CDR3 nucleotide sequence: TGTGCCAGCAGTGAAGGGACAGGGGGCGATTTAAAGCAGTTCTTC.

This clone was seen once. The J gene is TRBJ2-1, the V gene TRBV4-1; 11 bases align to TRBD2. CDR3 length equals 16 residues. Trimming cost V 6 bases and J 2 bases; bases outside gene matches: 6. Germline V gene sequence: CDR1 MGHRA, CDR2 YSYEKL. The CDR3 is CASRFSGGAPYNEQFF. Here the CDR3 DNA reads TGCGCCAGCAGGTTTAGCGGGGGGGCCCCCTACAATGAGCAGTTCTTC.

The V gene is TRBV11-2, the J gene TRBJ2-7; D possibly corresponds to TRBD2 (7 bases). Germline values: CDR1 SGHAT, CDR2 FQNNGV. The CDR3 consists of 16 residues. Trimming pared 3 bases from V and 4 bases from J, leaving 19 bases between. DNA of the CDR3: TGTGCCAGCAGCTTTAGGGGGGGCACTTATAGGTACGAGCAGTACTTC. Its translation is CASSFRGGTYRYEQYF.

The CDR3 loop reads CASETGGINGYTF. DNA for the CDR3: TGTGCCAGCGAAACCGGCGGGATCAATGGCTACACCTTC. The chain combines TRBV28 with TRBJ1-2; D call uncertain. Germline V gene data show CDR1 as MDHEN and CDR2 as SYDVKM. The CDR3 length is 13 residues. The V gene lost 8 bases and the J gene lost 6 bases, with 16 bases spanning the gap.

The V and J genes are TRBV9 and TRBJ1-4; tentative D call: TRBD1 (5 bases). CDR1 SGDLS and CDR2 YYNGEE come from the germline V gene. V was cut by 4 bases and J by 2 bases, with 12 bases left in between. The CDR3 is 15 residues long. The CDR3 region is CASSQDSRTNEKLFF. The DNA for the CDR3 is TGTGCCAGCAGCCAAGACAGTAGGACTAATGAAAAACTGTTTTTT.

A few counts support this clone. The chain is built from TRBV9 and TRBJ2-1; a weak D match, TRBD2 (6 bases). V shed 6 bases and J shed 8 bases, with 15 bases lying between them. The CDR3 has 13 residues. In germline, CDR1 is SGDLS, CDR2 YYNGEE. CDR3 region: CASTSGGRDEQFF. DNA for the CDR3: TGTGCCAGCACCTCCGGGGGACGAGATGAGCAGTTCTTC.

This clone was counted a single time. The CDR3 DNA follows: TGTGCCAGCAGAGAGGCGGGGAGCTCCTACGAGCAGTACTTC. The encoded protein is CASREAGSSYEQYF. The rearrangement uses TRBV6-5 and TRBJ2-7; D is perhaps TRBD2 (6 bases). Germline V CDR1 and CDR2: MNHEY, SVGAGI. V was cut by 6 bases and J by 0 bases, with 12 bases left in between. The CDR3 has 14 amino acids.

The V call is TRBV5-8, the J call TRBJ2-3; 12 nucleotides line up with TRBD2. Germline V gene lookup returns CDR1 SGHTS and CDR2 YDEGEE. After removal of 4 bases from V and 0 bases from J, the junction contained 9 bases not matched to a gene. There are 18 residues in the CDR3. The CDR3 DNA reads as TGTGCCAGCAGCACGGGGACTAGCGGGTCCCTTAGCACAGATACGCAGTATTTT. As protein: CASSTGTSGSLSTDTQYF.